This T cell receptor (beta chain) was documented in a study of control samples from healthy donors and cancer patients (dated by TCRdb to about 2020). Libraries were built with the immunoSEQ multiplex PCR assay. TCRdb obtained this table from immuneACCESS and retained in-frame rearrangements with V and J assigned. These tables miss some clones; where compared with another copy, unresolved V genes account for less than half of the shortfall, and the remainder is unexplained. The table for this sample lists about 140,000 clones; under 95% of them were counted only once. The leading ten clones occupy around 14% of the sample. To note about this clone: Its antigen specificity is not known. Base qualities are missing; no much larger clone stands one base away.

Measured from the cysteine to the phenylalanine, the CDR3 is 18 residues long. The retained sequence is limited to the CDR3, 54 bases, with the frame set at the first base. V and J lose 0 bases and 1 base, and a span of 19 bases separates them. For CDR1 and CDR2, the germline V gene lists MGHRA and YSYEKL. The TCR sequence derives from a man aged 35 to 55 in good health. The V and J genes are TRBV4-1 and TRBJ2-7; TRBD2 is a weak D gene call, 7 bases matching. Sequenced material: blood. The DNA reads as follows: TGCGCCAGCAGCCAAGATAGAGGGGGGGCAGAAATTTCCTACGAGCAGTACTTC. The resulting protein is CASSQDRGGAEISYEQYF.